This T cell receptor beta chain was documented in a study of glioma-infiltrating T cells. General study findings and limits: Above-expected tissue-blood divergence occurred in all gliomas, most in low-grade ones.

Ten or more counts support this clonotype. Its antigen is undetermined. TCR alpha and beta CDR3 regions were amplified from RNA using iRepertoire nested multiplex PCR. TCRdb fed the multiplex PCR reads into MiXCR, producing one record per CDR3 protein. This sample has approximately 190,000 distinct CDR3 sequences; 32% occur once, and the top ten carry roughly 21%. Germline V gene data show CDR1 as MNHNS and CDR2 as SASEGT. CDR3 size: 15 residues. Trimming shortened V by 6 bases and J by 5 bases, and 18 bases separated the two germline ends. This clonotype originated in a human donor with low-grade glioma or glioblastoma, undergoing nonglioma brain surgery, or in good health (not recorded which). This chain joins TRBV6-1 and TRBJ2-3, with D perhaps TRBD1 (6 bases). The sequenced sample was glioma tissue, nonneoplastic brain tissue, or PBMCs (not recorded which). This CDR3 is CASRETGGSEDTQYF. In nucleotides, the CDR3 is TGTGCCAGCAGGGAGACAGGTGGGAGCGAAGATACGCAGTATTTT.